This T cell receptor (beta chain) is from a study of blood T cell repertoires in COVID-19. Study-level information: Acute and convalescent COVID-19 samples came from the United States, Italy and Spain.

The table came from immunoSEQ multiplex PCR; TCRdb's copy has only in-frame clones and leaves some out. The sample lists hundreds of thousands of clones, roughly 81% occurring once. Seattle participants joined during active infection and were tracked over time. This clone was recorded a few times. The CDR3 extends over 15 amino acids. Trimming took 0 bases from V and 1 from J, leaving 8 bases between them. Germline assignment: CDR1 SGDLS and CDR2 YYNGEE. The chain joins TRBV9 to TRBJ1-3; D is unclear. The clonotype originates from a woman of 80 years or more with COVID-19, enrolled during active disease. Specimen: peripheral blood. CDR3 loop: CASSVVGGSGNTIYF. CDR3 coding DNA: TGTGCCAGCAGCGTAGTAGGAGGGTCTGGAAACACCATATATTTT.